This T cell receptor beta chain derives from a study of blood T cell repertoires in COVID-19. On the study more broadly: There were acute and convalescent COVID-19 samples, and they came from the United States, Italy and Spain. PBMCs, B-cell-depleted T cells, or T cells were the source of the cDNA or gDNA that made up the material.

In the authors' methods: How many nucleated cells were present was estimated from reference gene primer amplification. Profiled with immunoSEQ multiplex PCR; TCRdb holds only in-frame clones, not every one. V and J calls and clone size are as listed in that table; D and trimming were resolved from the DNA. The repertoire consists of around 53,000 clones, with about four fifths occurring once and the leading ten covering under 20%. The CDR3 runs 14 residues. CDR1 and CDR2 (germline): GTSNPN, SVGIG (reference sequence). V was trimmed by 5 bases and J by 0 bases, leaving 11 bases between them. The receptor's source is a man in his 70s with active COVID-19. The sequenced sample was peripheral blood. The chain uses TRBV30 and TRBJ1-3; D not resolved. The CDR3 DNA sequence: TGTGCCTGGCAAGCCTTGAACTCTGGAAACACCATATATTTT. Amino acid sequence: CAWQALNSGNTIYF.